These 27 T cell receptor beta chains share one sample of origin, sequenced in a study of PD-1 blockade in classical Hodgkin lymphoma. The method was immunoSEQ multiplex PCR; TCRdb's version includes in-frame clones alone and lacks a portion of them. Here the sample spans 96,000 or so clones, 85% to 95% being singletons. Specified time point: cycle 4 day 1 (C4D1), after less than 7 weeks of nivolumab. Each and every patient relapsed after autologous stem cell transplantation, and patients got differing brentuximab vedotin exposure. The source material was peripheral blood mononuclear cells (PBMCs), sampled before the fourth cycle of nivolumab. Receptors were obtained from a human donor with classical Hodgkin lymphoma.

V is TRBV5-5 and J is TRBJ1-3; D is uncertain. The germline V and J ends were trimmed by 0 bases and 9 bases, with 10 bases remaining between them. CDR1 is SGHKS, CDR2 YYEKEE, per germline (reference sequence). The CDR3 is 13 amino acids. CDR3 coding DNA: TGTGCCAGCAGCTTGGACGGGCCCAGCACCATATATTTT. It translates to CASSLDGPSTIYF.

The rearrangement uses TRBV9 and TRBJ1-2; D is unresolved. The germline V gene has CDR1 SGDLS and CDR2 YYNGEE. V lost 5 bases to trimming and J lost 0 bases, with 17 bases between them. This CDR3 region has 16 residues. This CDR3 is CASRSGVRTPNYGYTF. The CDR3 region has the DNA TGTGCCAGCAGATCGGGTGTTAGAACTCCTAACTATGGCTACACCTTC.

The chain joins TRBV18 to TRBJ1-1; possible D gene TRBD1, 5 bases. Trimming took off 3 bases at V and 5 bases at J, with 10 bases between the two ends. Germline CDR1 and CDR2: KGHSH and LQKENI. The CDR3 is 13 amino acids. Here the CDR3 DNA reads TGTGCCAGCTCACCCTATCAGGGTACTGAAGCTTTCTTT. This encodes CASSPYQGTEAFF.

The chain carries TRBV5-1 and TRBJ2-7; 10 positions agree with TRBD1. Germline-derived CDR1 and CDR2 are SGHRS and YFSETQ. The CDR3 is 15 residues long. The trim removed 4 bases at V and 2 bases at J, leaving 6 bases unmatched. For the CDR3, the DNA is TGCGCCAGCAGCCGAGGGACAGGGGAAGCCTACGAGCAGTACTTC. Translated: CASSRGTGEAYEQYF.

Concerning this clone: It is unclear where the CDR3 begins or ends on the DNA, so no DNA is shown, and the CDR3 is as TCRdb lists it. The V and J genes are TRBV9 and TRBJ1-2; the D call in the table, TRBD1, was not verified against the DNA. Looked up from germline, CDR1 is SGDLS and CDR2 is YYNGEE. The CDR3 length equals 15 residues, ends included. The chain's CDR3 is CASSVETGVGLGTVF.

V gene TRBV29-1 combines with J gene TRBJ2-5; D might be TRBD1 (5 bases). Germline V lookup: CDR1 SQVTM, CDR2 ANQGSEA. CDR3 length equals 14 residues. V was trimmed by 1 base and J by 6 bases, leaving 15 bases between them. The DNA of the CDR3 is TGCAGCGTTGAAGTACAGGTTACAGGACAGACCCAGTACTTC. Its protein is CSVEVQVTGQTQYF. The full variable domain, its missing parts supplied by reference TRBV29-1 and TRBJ2-5, is SAVISQKPSRDICQRGTSLTIQCQVDSQVTMMFWYRQQPGQSLTLIATANQGSEATYESGFVIDKFPISRPNLTFSTLTVSNMSPEDSSIYLCSVEVQVTGQTQYFGPGTRLLVL.

This chain joins TRBV2 and TRBJ2-3; 13 positions agree with TRBD2. The trim removed 3 bases at V and 0 bases at J, leaving 12 bases unmatched. Germline lookup yields CDR1 SNHLY and CDR2 FYNNEI. The CDR3 has 20 amino acids. This CDR3 is CASSDWVLAGGPRSTDTQYF. CDR3 nucleotides: TGTGCCAGCAGTGATTGGGTACTAGCGGGAGGGCCCCGAAGCACAGATACGCAGTATTTT.

The chain uses TRBV2 and TRBJ1-1; D not certain. CDR3 length equals 13 residues. V was pared by 10 bases and J by 0 bases, with 12 bases between. CDR1 and CDR2 (germline): SNHLY, FYNNEI. Written as DNA, the CDR3 is TGTGCCAATCTCAATAGTTTGAACACTGAAGCTTTCTTT. Residues: CANLNSLNTEAFF.

The gene calls are TRBV27 and TRBJ1-5; no reliable D call. This CDR3 has 17 residues. V lost 4 bases to trimming and J lost 0 bases, with 16 bases between them. Germline V gene lookup returns CDR1 MNHEY and CDR2 SMNVEV (reference sequence). As DNA, the CDR3 is TGTGCCAGCAGTTCGGCGGCCGCTTTTATTAGCAATCAGCCCCAGCATTTT. Its translation is CASSSAAAFISNQPQHF.

This chain uses TRBV7-6 with TRBJ2-1, with 7 nucleotides matching TRBD1. Germline CDR1 and CDR2: SGHVS and FNYEAQ. V was pared by 1 base and J by 3 bases, with 12 bases of the junction left unmatched. The CDR3 length is 18 residues. In DNA, the CDR3 is TGTGCCAGCAGCTTAGGTCCCGCGACAGGGAGCTTCTACAATGAGCAGTTCTTC. It yields the protein CASSLGPATGSFYNEQFF.

V usage is TRBV4-1 and J usage is TRBJ2-1; 9 bases are a match to TRBD2. The CDR3 totals 17 residues. V lost 0 bases, J lost 5 bases, and 8 bases stayed unmatched. The germline gives CDR1 MGHRA, CDR2 YSYEKL. In DNA form, the CDR3 reads TGCGCCAGCAGCCAAGATCCGCGGGAGGGCCGCCACAATGAGCAGTTCTTC. Protein: CASSQDPREGRHNEQFF.

This chain uses TRBV15 with TRBJ2-5; 7 bases match TRBD2. The V gene's germline CDR1 is LNHNV and CDR2 YYDKDF (reference sequence). The CDR3 length is 13 residues. Losses at the gene ends were 1 base for V and 5 bases for J; bases not matched to a gene: 1. DNA of the CDR3: TGTGCCACCAGCAGAGGGGGAGGGGAGACCCAGTACTTC. It yields the protein CATSRGGGETQYF.

The V and J genes are TRBV10-1 and TRBJ2-3, with 13 bases that match TRBD2. V was pared by 9 bases and J by 2 bases, with 8 bases of the junction left unmatched. The CDR3 covers 16 residues. Germline assignment: CDR1 WNHNN and CDR2 SYGVQD (reference sequence). CDR3: CASSGGLAGPTDTQYF. CDR3 nucleotide sequence: TGCGCCAGTTCTGGGGGACTAGCGGGACCCACAGATACGCAGTATTTT.

The chain couples TRBV5-4 to TRBJ2-3; tentatively, D is TRBD2 (5 bases). The germline V and J ends were trimmed by 2 bases and 4 bases, with 11 bases remaining between them. CDR1 is SGHNT and CDR2 is YYREEE in the germline V gene (reference sequence). The CDR3 is made up of 14 amino acids. CDR3 sequence (DNA): TGTGCCAGCAGCTTCACTAGTCGCCCAGATACGCAGTATTTT. Residues: CASSFTSRPDTQYF.

As DNA, the CDR3 is TGTGCCAGTGACAGGGCTCGAGGGGCCAACGTCCTGACTTTC. It translates to CASDRARGANVLTF. The chain is built from TRBV19 and TRBJ2-6; 7 bases align to TRBD1. The germline V gene has CDR1 LNHDA and CDR2 SQIVND (reference sequence). The CDR3 extends over 14 amino acids. Trimming at V came to 8 bases and at J to 4 bases, leaving 5 bases not matched to a gene.

The chain recombines TRBV28 with TRBJ2-1; perhaps TRBD2 as D (6 bases). Germline CDR1 reads MDHEN; CDR2 reads SYDVKM. There are 13 residues in the CDR3. Trimming removed 9 bases at V and 1 base at J, with 10 bases between. The CDR3 protein is CASHSGSYNEQFF. The CDR3 bases are TGTGCCAGTCATAGCGGATCCTACAATGAGCAGTTCTTC.

The chain combines TRBV6-5 with TRBJ2-3; TRBD2 matches 12 bases. V shed 5 bases, J shed 4 bases, and the junction held 4 bases outside the gene matches. The CDR3 is 15 amino acids. In germline, CDR1 is MNHEY, CDR2 SVGAGI. CDR3 coding DNA: TGTGCCAGCAGTCCCCCTAGCGGGAGGGCAGATACGCAGTATTTT. The encoded protein is CASSPPSGRADTQYF.

V gene TRBV7-8 combines with J gene TRBJ2-1, with D tentatively TRBD1 (6 bases). The ends were cut back, 0 bases at V and 10 bases at J, with 10 bases in the middle. CDR3 length: 13 amino acids. The germline V gene has CDR1 SGHVS and CDR2 FQNEAQ. CDR3 sequence (DNA): TGTGCCAGCAGCTTAGCTGGACAGCGCGAGCAGTTCTTC. Protein product: CASSLAGQREQFF.

V gene TRBV6-1 combines with J gene TRBJ2-5, with D perhaps assigned TRBD1 or TRBD2 (5 bases each). The V end was cut by 7 bases, the J end by 9 bases, with 9 bases between. Germline V gives CDR1 MNHNS, CDR2 SASEGT. The CDR3 consists of 10 residues. Here the CDR3 reads CASTGQAQYF. As DNA, the CDR3 is TGTGCCAGCACGGGGCAGGCCCAGTACTTC.

This sequence joins TRBV19 and TRBJ1-1, with D perhaps matching TRBD1 (5 bases). The V end lost 0 bases, the J end lost 5 bases, and 10 bases lay between the germline ends. CDR3 length: 14 amino acids. The germline CDR1 and CDR2 sequences are LNHDA and SQIVND (reference sequence). In nucleotides, the CDR3 is TGTGCCAGTAGTATAGACAGGGTGGGGACTGAAGCTTTCTTT. Translated, it gives CASSIDRVGTEAFF.

This clone was seen just once. The J gene is TRBJ2-6, the V gene TRBV7-2; the D is unclear. This CDR3 spans 14 amino acids. Per the germline V gene, CDR1 is SGHTA and CDR2 is FQGNSA. Trimming left V 1 base short and J 8 bases short, with 9 bases between. CDR3 sequence (DNA): TGTGCCAGCAGCTTAGAATCCGGGTCCAACGTCCTGACTTTC. This translates into CASSLESGSNVLTF.

This sequence joins TRBV19 and TRBJ1-1; TRBD1 agrees at 9 bases. The germline CDR1 and CDR2 sequences are LNHDA and SQIVND (reference sequence). The V gene end was trimmed by 5 bases and the J gene end by 4 bases; junction bases not matched to a gene: 5. The CDR3 consists of 14 residues. CDR3 loop: CASSRDRVTTEAFF. The CDR3 DNA reads as TGTGCCAGTAGTCGGGACAGGGTTACCACTGAAGCTTTCTTT. Using reference TRBV19 and TRBJ1-1 for the parts outside the CDR3, the full variable domain is DGGITQSPKYLFRKEGQNVTLSCEQNLNHDAMYWYRQDPGQGLRLIYYSQIVNDFQKGDIAEGYSVSREKKESFPLTVTSAQKNPTAFYLCASSRDRVTTEAFFGQGTRLTVV.

The chain couples TRBV5-1 to TRBJ1-2; 8 bases agree with TRBD1. Germline trimming cut 0 bases from V and 1 base from J; bases unmatched to any gene: 8. CDR1 and CDR2 (germline): SGHRS, YFSETQ. The CDR3 contains 17 residues. The CDR3 protein is CASSLDLGTGFNYGYTF. CDR3 in DNA: TGCGCCAGCAGCTTGGATTTGGGGACAGGATTTAACTATGGCTACACCTTC.

The chain links TRBV30 to TRBJ2-7; 8 bases are a match to TRBD2. CDR3 length: 16 amino acids. Germline V lookup: CDR1 GTSNPN, CDR2 SVGIG (reference sequence). The V segment lost 1 base and the J segment 0 bases; nucleotides outside the gene matches: 8. The CDR3 region is CAWSEFETSDSYEQYF. The CDR3 DNA sequence: TGTGCCTGGAGTGAGTTCGAGACTAGCGACTCCTACGAGCAGTACTTC.

The CDR3: CASSRQGAAGELFF. The CDR3 DNA sequence: TGTGCCAGCAGTCGACAGGGGGCGGCCGGGGAGCTGTTTTTT. The chain recombines TRBV9 with TRBJ2-2, with 10 bases identical to TRBD1. CDR1 SGDLS and CDR2 YYNGEE come from the germline V gene. The trim removed 5 bases at V and 6 bases at J, leaving 4 bases unmatched. CDR3 length: 14 amino acids.

This chain connects TRBV2 to TRBJ2-2, with D perhaps TRBD1 (6 bases). The V gene's germline CDR1 is SNHLY and CDR2 FYNNEI. This CDR3 spans 16 amino acids. V lost 0 bases and J lost 6, with 14 bases in between. DNA of the CDR3: TGTGCCAGCAGTGAAGCAGGCTCAGGGGTGGCCGGGGAGCTGTTTTTT. Protein sequence: CASSEAGSGVAGELFF.

The rearrangement uses TRBV6-5 and TRBJ1-1; tentatively, D is TRBD1 (5 bases). The CDR3 is made up of 14 amino acids. Trimming cost V 2 bases and J 9 bases, with 16 bases left between them. Germline CDR1 reads MNHEY; CDR2 reads SVGAGI. CDR3 amino acids: CASSYDGTYSQAFF. The CDR3 DNA reads as TGTGCCAGCAGTTACGACGGGACGTACTCTCAAGCTTTCTTT.